A single sample gave rise to the 5 T cell receptor beta chains below, sequenced in a study of T cell repertoires in cytomegalovirus infection. TCRdb analysed the reads with MiXCR anew, one entry per CDR3 protein. The table has 200,000 to 250,000 distinct CDR3 sequences, 22% seen once. Sequencing input: CD8+ T cells from PBMCs. The receptors stem from a human donor in good health (CMV status not recorded). Some clones in this sample may be carry-over from other donors' samples.

The V and J genes are TRBV6-5 and TRBJ2-1; TRBD2 is a possible D gene (5 bases). V lost 2 bases to trimming and J lost 5 bases, with 10 bases between them. The germline CDR1 and CDR2 sequences are MNHEY and SVGAGI. There are 14 residues in the CDR3. CDR3 in DNA: TGTGCCAGCAGTTACCGGGGATCCAACAATGAGCAGTTCTTC. Its protein is CASSYRGSNNEQFF.

The rearrangement links TRBV20-1 to TRBJ2-3, with no clear D. Germline V gene lookup returns CDR1 DFQATT and CDR2 SNEGSKA (reference sequence). The CDR3 runs to 12 residues. V was pared by 0 bases and J by 6 bases, with 7 bases between. CDR3 protein: CSARDGADTQYF. CDR3 DNA sequence: TGCAGTGCTAGAGACGGTGCGGATACGCAGTATTTT.

In this sample, this clonotype turned up many times. The V gene is TRBV7-8, the J gene TRBJ1-2; 9 bases map to TRBD1. Germline loops: CDR1 SGHVS, CDR2 FQNEAQ. J was trimmed by 7 bases and V by 5 bases; bases with no gene match: 8. The CDR3 loop spans 14 amino acids. CDR3 DNA: TGTGCCAGCAGCGAGGGACAGGGCCTTTCTGGCTACACCTTC. This gives the protein CASSEGQGLSGYTF.

This clonotype was seen a few times. V is TRBV2 and J is TRBJ2-1; D not certain. V gave up 6 bases and J gave up 7 bases, with 13 bases separating them. CDR1 is SNHLY, CDR2 FYNNEI, per germline. The CDR3 contains 13 residues. The CDR3 DNA follows: TGTGCCAGCAGCGCGAACCCCCTAAATGAGCAGTTCTTC. It translates to CASSANPLNEQFF.

As regards this clonotype: A much larger clone lies a single base off, so this may be a read error. V usage is TRBV2 and J usage is TRBJ2-7; TRBD1 matches at 8 bases. There are 13 residues in the CDR3. Germline lookup yields CDR1 SNHLY and CDR2 FYNNEI. The CDR3 here is CASGEDRAYEQYF. Written as DNA, the CDR3 is TGTGCCAGCGGTGAGGACAGGGCTTACGAGCAGTACTTC.